Sequencing of this T cell receptor (beta chain) was carried out in a study of cytomegalovirus exposure and HLA in healthy donors. Sequencing was performed with immunoSEQ multiplex PCR; in TCRdb, only in-frame clones are kept and a portion is missing. The profile shows some 170,000 clones, roughly 84% of them singletons. The CDR3 loop spans 14 amino acids. The germline V and J ends were trimmed by 2 bases and 6 bases, with 11 bases remaining between them. The germline V gene encodes CDR1 MNHEY and CDR2 SMNVEV (reference sequence). This clone has a single count. This receptor was obtained from a man aged 30 to 45 in good health and CMV-seropositive. V usage is TRBV27 and J usage is TRBJ2-1, with TRBD1 as a possible D gene (5 bases). Sequenced sample: PBMCs. The CDR3 DNA is TGTGCCAGCAGTTTAGCAGGGTCGAGCAATGAGCAGTTCTTC. This encodes CASSLAGSSNEQFF.